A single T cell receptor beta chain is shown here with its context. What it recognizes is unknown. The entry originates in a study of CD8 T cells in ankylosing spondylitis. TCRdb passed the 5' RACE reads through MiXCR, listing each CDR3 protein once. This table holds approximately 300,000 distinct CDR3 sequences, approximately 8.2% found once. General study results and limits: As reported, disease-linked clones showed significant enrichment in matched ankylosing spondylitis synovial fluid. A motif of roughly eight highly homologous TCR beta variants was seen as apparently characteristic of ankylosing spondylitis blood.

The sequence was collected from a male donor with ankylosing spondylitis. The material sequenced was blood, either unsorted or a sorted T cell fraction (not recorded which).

The CDR3 protein is CASSYLAISYNEQFF. DNA for the CDR3: TGTGCCAGCAGCTACCTAGCGATTTCCTACAATGAGCAGTTCTTC. The genes are TRBV9 and TRBJ2-1; maybe TRBD2 (6 bases). V was trimmed by 4 bases and J by 1 base, leaving 12 bases between them. Germline CDR1 is SGDLS and CDR2 is YYNGEE. The length of the CDR3 is 15 residues.